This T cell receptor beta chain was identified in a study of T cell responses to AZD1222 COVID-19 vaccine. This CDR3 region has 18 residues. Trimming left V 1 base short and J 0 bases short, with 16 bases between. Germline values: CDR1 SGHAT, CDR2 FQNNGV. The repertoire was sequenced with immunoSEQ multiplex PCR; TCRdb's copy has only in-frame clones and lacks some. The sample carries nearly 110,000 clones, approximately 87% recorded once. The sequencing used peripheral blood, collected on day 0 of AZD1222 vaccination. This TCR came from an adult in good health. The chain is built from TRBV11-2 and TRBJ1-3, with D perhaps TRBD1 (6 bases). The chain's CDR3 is CASSLGAGRGDSGNTIYF. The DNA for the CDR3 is TGTGCCAGCAGCTTAGGCGCGGGCAGGGGAGACTCTGGAAACACCATATATTTT.